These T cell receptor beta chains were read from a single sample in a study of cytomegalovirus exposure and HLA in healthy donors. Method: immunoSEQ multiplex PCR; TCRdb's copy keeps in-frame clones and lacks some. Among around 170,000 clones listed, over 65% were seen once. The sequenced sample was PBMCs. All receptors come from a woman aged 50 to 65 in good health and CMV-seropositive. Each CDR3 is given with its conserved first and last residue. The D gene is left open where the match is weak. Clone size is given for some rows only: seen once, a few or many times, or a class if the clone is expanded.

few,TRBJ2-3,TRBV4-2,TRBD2,TGTGCCAGCAGCCGCACTAGCGGGGGTGACACAGATACGCAGTATTTT,CASSRTSGGDTDTQYF
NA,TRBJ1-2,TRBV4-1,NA,TGCGCCAGCAGCCAAGGAATCGAGGGCTATGGCTACACCTTC,CASSQGIEGYGYTF
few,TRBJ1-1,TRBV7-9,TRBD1,TGTGCCAGCAGCTGGGGGACAGACTCGAACACTGAAGCTTTCTTT,CASSWGTDSNTEAFF
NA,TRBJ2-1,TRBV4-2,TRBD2,TGTGCCAGCAGCCAGATAAGCGGGGCCTCCTACAATGAGCAGTTCTTC,CASSQISGASYNEQFF
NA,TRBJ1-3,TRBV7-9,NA,TGTGCCAGCAGCTCGGACTGGGCGCGGAACACCATATATTTT,CASSSDWARNTIYF
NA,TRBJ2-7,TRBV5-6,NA,TGTGCCAGCAGCTTGGCGCAGGCGTTCCAGCAGTACTTC,CASSLAQAFQQYF
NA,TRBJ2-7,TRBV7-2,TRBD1,TGTGCCAGCAGCCCCAACAGGGGCGAGCAGTACTTC,CASSPNRGEQYF
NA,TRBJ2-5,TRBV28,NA,TGTGCCAGCAGTTTATCCGGGGGACGATCCCCCGGGACCCAGTACTTC,CASSLSGGRSPGTQYF
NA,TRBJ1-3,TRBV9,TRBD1,TGTGCCAGCAGCCCGACGGACAGGAGCTCCCTCAACACCATATATTTT,CASSPTDRSSLNTIYF
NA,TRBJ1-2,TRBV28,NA,TGTGCCAGCAGTTTAAGCAGGGTGACGCGCGGCTACACCTTC,CASSLSRVTRGYTF
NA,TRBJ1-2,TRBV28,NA,TGTGCCAGCACCACCACAGGGTTGGGCTATGGCTACACCTTC,CASTTTGLGYGYTF
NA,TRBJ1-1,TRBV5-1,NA,TGCGCCAGCAGCTTAACTACACAGGGAGGGACTGAAGCTTTCTTT,CASSLTTQGGTEAFF
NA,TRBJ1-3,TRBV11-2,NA,TGTGCCAGCAGCGGAGGAGTCTCTGGAAACACCATATATTTT,CASSGGVSGNTIYF
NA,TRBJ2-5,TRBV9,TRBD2,TGTGCCAGCAGCGCCTCTAGCGGGGGGCAAGAGACCCAGTACTTC,CASSASSGGQETQYF
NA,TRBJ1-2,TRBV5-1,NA,TGCGCCAGCAGTCCGGACAGAAACTATGGCTACACCTTC,CASSPDRNYGYTF
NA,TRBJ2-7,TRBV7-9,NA,TGTTCCAGCAGCTTAATTATCTACGAGCAGTACTTC,CSSSLIIYEQYF
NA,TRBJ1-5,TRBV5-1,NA,TGCGCCAGCAGCCTCGACAGCCCCAATCAGCCCCAGCATTTT,CASSLDSPNQPQHF
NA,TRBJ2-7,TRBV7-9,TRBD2,TGTGCCAGCAGCCCCGGACTAGCCGAGTACGAGCAGTACTTC,CASSPGLAEYEQYF
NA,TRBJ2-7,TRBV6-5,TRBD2,TGTGCCAGCAGTTACGCCCAGCGGGGGGACTACGAGCAGTACTTC,CASSYAQRGDYEQYF
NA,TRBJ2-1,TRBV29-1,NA,TGCAGCGTTGATAGGAGGAATAACAATGAGCAGTTCTTC,CSVDRRNNNEQFF
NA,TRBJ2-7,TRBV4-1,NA,TGCGCCAGCAGCCAAGATTATGAGAGGACCTACGAGCAGTACTTC,CASSQDYERTYEQYF
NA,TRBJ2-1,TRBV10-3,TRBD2,TGTGCCATCAGCCCAGGACTAGCGTACAATGAGCAGTTCTTC,CAISPGLAYNEQFF
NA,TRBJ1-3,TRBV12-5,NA,TGTGCTAGTGGTCAGGGATTCTCTGGAAACACCATATATTTT,CASGQGFSGNTIYF
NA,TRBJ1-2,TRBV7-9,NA,TGTGCCAGCAGCTTAGCGCTGACAGACACCTATGGCTACACCTTC,CASSLALTDTYGYTF
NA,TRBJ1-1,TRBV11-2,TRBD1,TGTGCCAGCAGCTCCCCGGGACAGGGCAACACTGAAGCTTTCTTT,CASSSPGQGNTEAFF
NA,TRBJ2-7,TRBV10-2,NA,TGCGCCAGCAGACCCGGACAGTCCTACGAGCAGTACTTC,CASRPGQSYEQYF
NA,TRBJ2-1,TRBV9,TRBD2,TGTGCCAGCAGCGTAAGCGGGGGGCCATACAATGAGCAGTTCTTC,CASSVSGGPYNEQFF
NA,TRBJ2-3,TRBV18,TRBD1,TGTGCCAGCTCACTTCTCATGACAGGGACGGTAGATACGCAGTATTTT,CASSLLMTGTVDTQYF
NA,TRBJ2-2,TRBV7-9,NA,TGTGCCAGCAGCTACTTCATGGGGGCAGACACCGGGGAGCTGTTTTTT,CASSYFMGADTGELFF
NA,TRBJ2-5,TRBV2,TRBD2,TGTGCCATCCGGGGGGGCCCATGGGACCAAGAGACCCAGTACTTC,CAIRGGPWDQETQYF
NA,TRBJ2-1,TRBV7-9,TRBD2,TGTGCCAGCAGCCCAAGACTAGCGGGGACATACAATGAGCAGTTCTTC,CASSPRLAGTYNEQFF
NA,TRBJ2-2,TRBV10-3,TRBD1,TGTGCCACAAAAAGCAGGGGGACATACACCGGGGAGCTGTTTTTT,CATKSRGTYTGELFF
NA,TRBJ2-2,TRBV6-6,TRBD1,TGTGCCAGCAGATCGACAGGGAAATCTACCGGGGAGCTGTTTTTT,CASRSTGKSTGELFF
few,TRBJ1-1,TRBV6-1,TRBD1,TGTGCCAGCAGTGAGACAGGGTTCACTGAAGCTTTCTTT,CASSETGFTEAFF
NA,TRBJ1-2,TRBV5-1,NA,TGCGCCAGCAGCTTGTCTGGGGACACCGGGGGGGGGTATGGCTACACCTTC,CASSLSGDTGGGYGYTF
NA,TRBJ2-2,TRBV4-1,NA,TGCGCCAGCAGCACGACCAGGGGAACCGGGGAGCTGTTTTTT,CASSTTRGTGELFF
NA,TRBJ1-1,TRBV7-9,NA,TGTGCCAGCAGTTCAGGGATCAGTGAAGCTTTCTTT,CASSSGISEAFF
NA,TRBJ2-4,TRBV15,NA,TGTGCCACCAGCAGAATGGGGGCAGGGGCCCAAAACATTCAGTACTTC,CATSRMGAGAQNIQYF
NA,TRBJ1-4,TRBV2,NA,TGTGCCAGCAGCTTAAGTCCCTTTCCGGAGGAAAAACTGTTTTTT,CASSLSPFPEEKLFF
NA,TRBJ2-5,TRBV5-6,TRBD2,TGTGCCAGCAGCTTGCGGACTAGCGGGGTTGAGACCCAGTACTTC,CASSLRTSGVETQYF
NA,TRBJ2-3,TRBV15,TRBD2,TGTGCCACCAGCAGAGAAACGACCAGGCCTAGCGGTGCGTATACGCAGTATTTT,CATSRETTRPSGAYTQYF